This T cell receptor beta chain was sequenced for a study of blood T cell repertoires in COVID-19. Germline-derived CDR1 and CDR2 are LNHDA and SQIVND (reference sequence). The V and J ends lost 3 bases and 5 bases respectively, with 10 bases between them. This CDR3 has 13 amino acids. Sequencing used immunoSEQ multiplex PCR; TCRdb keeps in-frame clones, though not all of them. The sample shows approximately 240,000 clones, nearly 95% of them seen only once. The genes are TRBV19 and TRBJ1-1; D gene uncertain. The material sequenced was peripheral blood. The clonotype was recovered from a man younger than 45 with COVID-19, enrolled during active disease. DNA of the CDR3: TGTGCCAGTAGTATTGCCCCGGGGACTGAAGCTTTCTTT. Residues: CASSIAPGTEAFF.